The clone carrying this TCR beta chain was observed a handful of times. Its target is unknown. Treatment noted: oral pan-JAK inhibitor, 5-10 mg twice daily. The sample comes from a study of CD8+ T cells in alopecia areata. General study points: Lesional scalp exceeded normal scalp in clonality, especially in alopecia totalis/universalis. In patients, TCRs were shared less clearly than in mice, and HLA may possibly be involved. Significant decreases in scalp clonality and expanded CD8+ clones followed tofacitinib treatment.

V was clipped by 4 bases and J by 3 bases, with 9 bases between them. CDR1 and CDR2 from the germline V gene are GTSNPN and SVGIG (reference sequence). This CDR3 region has 12 residues. RNA extraction and reverse transcription yielded cDNA as sequencing template. Clones were sequenced by immunoSEQ multiplex PCR, and TCRdb holds only the in-frame ones, with some missing. The sample has 120,000 or so clones, roughly 57% seen once. The TCR comes from a human donor with alopecia areata. The V call is TRBV30, the J call TRBJ1-1, with D perhaps matching TRBD1 (5 bases). This sample comprised CD4+ T cells sorted from blood, obtained at week 4, from a patient treated with tofacitinib. In nucleotides, the CDR3 is TGTGCCTGGACTGTCAGGGACACTGAAGCTTTCTTT. Residues: CAWTVRDTEAFF. Combining the CDR3 with reference TRBV30 and TRBJ1-1 gives the whole variable domain SQTIHQWPATLVQPVGSPLSLECTVEGTSNPNLYWYRQAAGRGLQLLFYSVGIGQISSEVPQNLSASRPQDRQFILSSKKLLLSDSGFYLCAWTVRDTEAFFGQGTRLTVV.